This TCR beta chain is drawn from a study of cytomegalovirus exposure and HLA in healthy donors. Study results and limitations: The authors considered a cluster of highly shared sequence variants likely to be a sequencing artifact.

Researchers ran the PCR with 60 Vbeta and 13 Jbeta primers. Clones were read by immunoSEQ multiplex PCR, and TCRdb kept only the in-frame ones, dropping some. Counted here are about 130,000 clones, roughly 80% occurring once; the ten biggest clones make up around 3.1%. Germline-derived CDR1 and CDR2 are SEHNR and FQNEAQ (reference sequence). The CDR3 contains 15 residues. Concerning this clone itself: Antigen unknown. Its ends do not fully match the called genes, so a read error is possible.

J is TRBJ2-6 and V is TRBV7-9, with unresolved D. The material sequenced was PBMCs. The sequence was obtained from a middle-aged man in good health and CMV-seronegative. CDR3 in DNA: TGTGCCAGCAGTTTAGCCTTCTCTGGGGCCAACGTCCTGACTTTC. As protein: CASSLAFSGANVLTF.